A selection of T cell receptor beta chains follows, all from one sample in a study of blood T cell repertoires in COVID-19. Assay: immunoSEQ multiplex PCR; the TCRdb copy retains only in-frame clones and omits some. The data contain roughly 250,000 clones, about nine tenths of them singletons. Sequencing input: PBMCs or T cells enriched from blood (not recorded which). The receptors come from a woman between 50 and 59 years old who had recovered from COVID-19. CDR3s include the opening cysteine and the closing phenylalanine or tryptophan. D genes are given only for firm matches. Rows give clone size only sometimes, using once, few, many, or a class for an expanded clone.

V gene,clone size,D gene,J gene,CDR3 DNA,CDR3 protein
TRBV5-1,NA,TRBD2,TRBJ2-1,TGCGCCAGCAGCCCGGGACTAGCGGGCCCCCTCTCCTACAATGAGCAGTTCTTC,CASSPGLAGPLSYNEQFF
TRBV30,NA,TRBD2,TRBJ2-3,TGTGCCTGGACCCATAGACTAGCGGGTTGGAATACAAATACGCAGTATTTT,CAWTHRLAGWNTNTQYF
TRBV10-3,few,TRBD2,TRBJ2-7,TGTGCCATCAGTCCGGGACTAGCGGGAGTTGACGAGCAGTACTTC,CAISPGLAGVDEQYF
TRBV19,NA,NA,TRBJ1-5,TGTGCCAGTAGTGGAGGGGAGGGTGGTCAGCCCCAGCATTTT,CASSGGEGGQPQHF
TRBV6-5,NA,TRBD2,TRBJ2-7,TGTGCCAGCACTTCAAGACTAGCGGGAGTAGACGAGCAGTACTTC,CASTSRLAGVDEQYF
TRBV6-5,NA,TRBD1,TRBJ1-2,TGTGCCAGCAGTAAAAGACAGGGCCAGGGCTACACCTTC,CASSKRQGQGYTF
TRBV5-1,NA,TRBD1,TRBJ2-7,TGCGCCAGCAGACGGGACAGGGAATCCTACGAGCAGTACTTC,CASRRDRESYEQYF
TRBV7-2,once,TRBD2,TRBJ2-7,TGTGCCAGCAGCTTAACGGGAGGGTTCTACGAGCAGTACTTC,CASSLTGGFYEQYF
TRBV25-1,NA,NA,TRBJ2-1,TGTGCCAGCGAAAATAGCGGAGGGAGCTCCTACAATGAGCAGTTCTTC,CASENSGGSSYNEQFF
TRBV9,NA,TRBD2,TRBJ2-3,TGTGCCAGCAGCGTCCTAGCGGGAGGGGGCACAGATACGCAGTATTTT,CASSVLAGGGTDTQYF
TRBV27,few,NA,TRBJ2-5,TGTGCCAGCAGTTTATTACTACAATTCTACCAAGAGACCCAGTACTTC,CASSLLLQFYQETQYF
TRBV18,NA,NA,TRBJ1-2,TGTGCCAGCTCACCAGGGGGGGATCTTTATGACTATGGCTACACCTTC,CASSPGGDLYDYGYTF
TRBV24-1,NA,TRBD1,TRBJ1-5,TGTGCCACCAGTGAAACAGGGGACAATCAGCCCCAGCATTTT,CATSETGDNQPQHF
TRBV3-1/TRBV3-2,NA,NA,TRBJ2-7,TGTGCCAGCAGCCACCTAAACCGACTAGGGATTTTCTCCGAGCAGTACTTC,CASSHLNRLGIFSEQYF
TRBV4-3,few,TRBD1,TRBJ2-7,TGCGCCAGCAGCCAGGGACAGGGGAGGAACGAGCAGTACTTC,CASSQGQGRNEQYF
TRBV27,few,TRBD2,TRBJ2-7,TGTGCCAGCAGTCCGGGACTAGCGGGAGGTGAGCAGTACTTC,CASSPGLAGGEQYF
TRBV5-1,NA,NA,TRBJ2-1,TGCGCCAGCAGCCCACGGGTGAGCTCCTACAATGAGCAGTTCTTC,CASSPRVSSYNEQFF
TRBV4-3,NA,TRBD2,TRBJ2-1,TGCGCCAGCAGCCAAGTAGCGGGAGGGCCCTCTGTTGGTGAGCAGTTCTTC,CASSQVAGGPSVGEQFF
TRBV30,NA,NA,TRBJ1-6,TGTGCCTGGAGTGGACAGAGCTCCTATAATTCACCCCTCCACTTT,CAWSGQSSYNSPLHF
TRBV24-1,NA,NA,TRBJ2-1,TGTGCCACCAGTGATACAGGGGGAGGGTCCTACAATGAGCAGTTCTTC,CATSDTGGGSYNEQFF
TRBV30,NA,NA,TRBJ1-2,TGTGCCTGGAGTGTTGGGCAGGGGAATGGCTACACCTTC,CAWSVGQGNGYTF
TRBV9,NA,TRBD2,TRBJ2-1,TGTGCCAGCAGCGGGACTAGCTCGGTCAATGAGCAGTTCTTC,CASSGTSSVNEQFF
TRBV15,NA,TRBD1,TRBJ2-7,TGTGCCACCAGCGGTGGACAGGGACGAACCTACGAGCAGTACTTC,CATSGGQGRTYEQYF
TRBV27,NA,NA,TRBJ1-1,TGTGCCAGCAGTGCAACTCGGGGTATCTCTGAAGCTTTCTTT,CASSATRGISEAFF
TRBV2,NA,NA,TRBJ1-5,TGTGCCAGCAGACAGAGTACGAGTCAGCCCCAGCATTTT,CASRQSTSQPQHF
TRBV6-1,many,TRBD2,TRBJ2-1,TGTGCCAGCAGTGAAGTTGATAGCGGGAGGTCACCGTTCTTC,CASSEVDSGRSPFF
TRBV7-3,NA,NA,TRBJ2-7,TGTGCCAGCAGCTTAAATCTGGGGGCGGACGAGCAGTACTTC,CASSLNLGADEQYF
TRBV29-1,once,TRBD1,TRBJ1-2,TGCAGCGTTGAACTACAGGGGGCGTCGGGTGGCTACACCTTC,CSVELQGASGGYTF
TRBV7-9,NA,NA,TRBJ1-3,TGTGCCAGCAGCCCAAGGGTCCCGGGAGGAAACACCATATATTTT,CASSPRVPGGNTIYF
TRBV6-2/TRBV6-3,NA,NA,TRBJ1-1,TGTGCCAGCAGTTATGGACGGGGATATGAAGCTTTCTTT,CASSYGRGYEAFF
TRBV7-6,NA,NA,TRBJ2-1,TGTGCCAGCAGCCCTAGTCGGGGCTCCTACAATGAGCAGTTCTTC,CASSPSRGSYNEQFF
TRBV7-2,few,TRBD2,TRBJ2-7,TGTGCCAGCAGCTTAGCCGAGACTAGCCCCTACGAGCAGTACTTC,CASSLAETSPYEQYF
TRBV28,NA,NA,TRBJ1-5,TGTGCCAGCAGTTTAAGCACAGGGAGAAATCAGCCCCAGCATTTT,CASSLSTGRNQPQHF
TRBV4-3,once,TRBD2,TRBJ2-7,TGCGCCAGCAGCCAAGATCCTGGTAGCGGGAGGTACGAGCAGTACTTC,CASSQDPGSGRYEQYF
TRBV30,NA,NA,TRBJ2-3,TGTGCCTGGAGTGTAAGCCGCTATACTAGCACAGATACGCAGTATTTT,CAWSVSRYTSTDTQYF
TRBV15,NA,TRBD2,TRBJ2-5,TGTGCCACCAGCAGAGATGGGAAAGGGACTAGTGTTAAAGAGACCCAGTACTTC,CATSRDGKGTSVKETQYF
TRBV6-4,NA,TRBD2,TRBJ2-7,TGTGCCAGCAGTCAATCTAGCGGGAGTACCTACGAGCAGTACTTC,CASSQSSGSTYEQYF
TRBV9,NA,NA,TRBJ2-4,TGTGCCAGCAGCGTAGGTGGTAGGGGTGACATTCAGTACTTC,CASSVGGRGDIQYF
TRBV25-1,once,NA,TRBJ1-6,TGTGCCAGCAGTGAACAGTATAATTCACCCCTCCACTTT,CASSEQYNSPLHF
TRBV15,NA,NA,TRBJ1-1,TGTGCCACCAGCAGAGATCGGGAGAACACTGAAGCTTTCTTT,CATSRDRENTEAFF
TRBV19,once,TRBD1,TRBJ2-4,TGTGCCAGTAGTCAACAGGGGGACAAAAACATTCAGTACTTC,CASSQQGDKNIQYF
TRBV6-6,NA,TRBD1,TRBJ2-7,TGTGCCAGCTCGTGGGACAGGGCCTCCTACGAGCAGTACTTC,CASSWDRASYEQYF
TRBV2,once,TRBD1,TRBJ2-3,TGTGCCAGCAGAGCGGACAGGGCCACAGATACGCAGTATTTT,CASRADRATDTQYF
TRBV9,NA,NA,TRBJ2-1,TGTGCCAGCAGCGTAGTAGCAGGGGGGCTCAATGAGCAGTTCTTC,CASSVVAGGLNEQFF
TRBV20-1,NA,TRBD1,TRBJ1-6,TGCAGTGCTAGTACCGGGACAGCAAATTCACCCCTCCACTTT,CSASTGTANSPLHF
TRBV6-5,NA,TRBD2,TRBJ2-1,TGTGCCAGCAGTTACACTAGCGGGGGGCAATACAATGAGCAGTTCTTC,CASSYTSGGQYNEQFF
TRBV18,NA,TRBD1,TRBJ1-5,TGTGCCAGCTCACCACGGGACAGTGAGCAGGGAAGGACCCAGCATTTT,CASSPRDSEQGRTQHF
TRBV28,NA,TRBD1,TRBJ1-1,TGTGCCAGCAGTTCACCACAGGGGGCATACACTGAAGCTTTCTTT,CASSSPQGAYTEAFF
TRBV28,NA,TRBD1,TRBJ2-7,TGTGCCAGCAGTTCGCTCTCCGGGACAGGGGGCAGGTTTAACTTCTACGAGCAGTACTTC,CASSSLSGTGGRFNFYEQYF
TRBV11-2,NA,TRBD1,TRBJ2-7,TGTGCCAGCAGAAGGACAGGGGCCTACGAGCAGTACTTC,CASRRTGAYEQYF
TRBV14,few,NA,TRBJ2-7,TGTGCCAGCAGGGGTCCGGGCGAGCAGTACTTC,CASRGPGEQYF
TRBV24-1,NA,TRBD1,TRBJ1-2,TGTGCCACCAGCTCTATGGACAGGGTTTCTGGCTACACCTTC,CATSSMDRVSGYTF
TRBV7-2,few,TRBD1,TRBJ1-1,TGTGCCAGCAGCCGGGACAGAAATCGCCAGAACACTGAAGCTTTCTTT,CASSRDRNRQNTEAFF
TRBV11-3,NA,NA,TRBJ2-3,TGTGCCAGCAGCTTAGTAGCTAGCACAGATACGCAGTATTTT,CASSLVASTDTQYF
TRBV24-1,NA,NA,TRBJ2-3,TGTGCCACCAGTCTGGGCAGCACAGATACGCAGTATTTT,CATSLGSTDTQYF
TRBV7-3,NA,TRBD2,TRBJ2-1,TGTGCCAGCAGCCAAGGACTAGCGTTTTACAATGAGCAGTTCTTC,CASSQGLAFYNEQFF
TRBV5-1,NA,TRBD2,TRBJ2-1,TGCGCCAGCAGCTTGGTAGCGGGAGCCTACAATGAGCAGTTCTTC,CASSLVAGAYNEQFF
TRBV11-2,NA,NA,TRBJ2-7,TGTGCCAGCAGCTTAGGGCGGGTGGGGGGTACCTACGAGCAGTACTTC,CASSLGRVGGTYEQYF
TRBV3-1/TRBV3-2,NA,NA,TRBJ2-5,TGTGCCAGCAGCCGCAGGCCCTTTGGAGAGACCCAGTACTTC,CASSRRPFGETQYF